This TCR beta chain stems from a study of T cell responses to AZD1222 COVID-19 vaccine. Measured with immunoSEQ multiplex PCR; TCRdb has only the in-frame clones, and not every one. The sample comprises 85,000 to 130,000 clones, around 91% of which are singletons, and under 8.5% rests with the top ten. In germline, CDR1 is MRHNA, CDR2 SNTAGT. Trimming pared 3 bases from V and 5 bases from J, leaving 14 bases between. This CDR3 has 15 residues. Pooled together were second doses at about 4 or about 12 weeks. This chain uses TRBV6-4 with TRBJ2-1; maybe TRBD2 (7 bases). This sequence was found in an adult who received the AZD1222 COVID-19 vaccine. The sequencing here drew on peripheral blood, taken 28 days after the second AZD1222 dose. CDR3 DNA sequence: TGTGCCAGCAGTGAAGGGCGGGGGCCAAACAATGAGCAGTTCTTC. Protein: CASSEGRGPNNEQFF.